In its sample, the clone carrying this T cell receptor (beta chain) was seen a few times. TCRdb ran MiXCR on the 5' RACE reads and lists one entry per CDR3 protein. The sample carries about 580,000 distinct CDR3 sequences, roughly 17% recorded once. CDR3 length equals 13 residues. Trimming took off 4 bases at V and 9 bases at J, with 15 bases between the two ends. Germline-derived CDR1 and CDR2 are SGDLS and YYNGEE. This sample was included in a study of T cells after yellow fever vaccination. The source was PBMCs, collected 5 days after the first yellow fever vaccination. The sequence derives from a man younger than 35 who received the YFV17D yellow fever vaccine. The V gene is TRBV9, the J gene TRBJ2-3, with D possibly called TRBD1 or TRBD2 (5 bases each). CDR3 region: CASSPPPGRTQYF. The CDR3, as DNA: TGTGCCAGCAGCCCTCCTCCGGGACGGACGCAGTATTTT.